Presented here are 14 T cell receptor beta chains from one specimen sequenced in a study of control samples from healthy donors and cancer patients. The repertoire was sequenced with immunoSEQ multiplex PCR; TCRdb's copy has only in-frame clones and lacks some. There are around 150,000 clones in the sample; roughly 94% occur only once, and 11% to 15% lies in the top ten. Sequencing was done on a sample of PBMCs. The receptors originated from a man aged 55 to 70 with colorectal cancer.

This rearrangement joins TRBV4-1 to TRBJ1-2; D ambiguous. The CDR3 has 16 amino acids. V was pared by 0 bases and J by 2 bases, with 13 bases between. Germline CDR1 MGHRA, CDR2 YSYEKL. CDR3 DNA sequence: TGCGCCAGCAGCCAAGAAAATGGGGTGAGAAACTATGGCTACACCTTC. Encoded protein: CASSQENGVRNYGYTF.

The chain combines TRBV7-2 with TRBJ1-1; tentatively, D is TRBD1 (5 bases). Germline CDR1 is SGHTA and CDR2 is FQGNSA. The CDR3 contains 13 residues. For the CDR3, the DNA is TGTGCTCCCGGGGGGTTGGCGGACACTGAAGCTTTCTTT. It yields the protein CAPGGLADTEAFF.

The chain couples TRBV7-6 to TRBJ2-1; the match to TRBD2 covers 11 bases. The length of the CDR3 is 16 residues. V lost 5 bases, J lost 3 bases, and 6 bases stayed unmatched. CDR1 and CDR2 from the germline V gene are SGHVS and FNYEAQ. The CDR3 protein is CASSIRTSGFYNEQFF. In nucleotides, the CDR3 is TGTGCCAGCAGCATTCGGACTAGCGGGTTCTACAATGAGCAGTTCTTC.

This chain links TRBV24-1 with TRBJ2-5; D perhaps matches TRBD1 (5 bases). The germline V and J ends were trimmed by 4 bases and 1 base, with 12 bases remaining between them. This CDR3 spans 15 amino acids. Germline-derived CDR1 and CDR2 are KGHDR and SFDVKD. In DNA form, the CDR3 reads TGTGCCACCAGTGACCGAGACAGTCTCCAAGAGACCCAGTACTTC. It yields the protein CATSDRDSLQETQYF.

The CDR3 nucleotides are TGTGCCAGTAGTACCATCGGACAGGGATCCTACAATGAGCAGTTCTTC. As protein: CASSTIGQGSYNEQFF. This sequence joins TRBV19 and TRBJ2-1; TRBD1 matches at 8 bases. Germline V lookup: CDR1 LNHDA, CDR2 SQIVND (reference sequence). The CDR3 totals 16 residues. V was clipped by 4 bases and J by 1 base; unmatched bases: 6.

For the CDR3, the DNA is TGTGCCAGCAGTTATGTGGACGGGAGGGGGAAACTGTTTTTT. Translating it yields CASSYVDGRGKLFF. The J gene is TRBJ1-4, the V gene TRBV6-2 or TRBV6-3; TRBD1 is a possible D gene (6 bases). CDR3 length equals 14 residues. V dropped 3 bases and J dropped 11 bases, with 16 bases sitting between them. The germline V gene encodes CDR1 MNHEY and CDR2 SVGEGT.

Only one count was recorded for this clone. V is TRBV18 and J is TRBJ2-3; 7 bases map to TRBD2. Germline V gene sequence: CDR1 KGHSH, CDR2 LQKENI. V gave up 2 bases and J gave up 3 bases; unmatched junction bases: 8. The CDR3 extends over 16 amino acids. As DNA, the CDR3 is TGTGCCAGCTCACCAATTGGACTAGGCATTACAGATACGCAGTATTTT. This codes for CASSPIGLGITDTQYF.

A single count supports this clone. The gene calls are TRBV12-3 or TRBV12-4 and TRBJ1-2; D is perhaps TRBD1 (5 bases). The ends were cut back, 5 bases at V and 4 bases at J, with 8 bases in the middle. The CDR3 is 12 residues long. In nucleotides, the CDR3 is TGTGCCAGCAGTACCGGGGGCTATGGCTACACCTTC. This codes for CASSTGGYGYTF.

The genes are TRBV18 and TRBJ1-4; D is unclear. Trimming took 3 bases from V and 7 from J, leaving 15 bases between them. CDR3 size: 15 residues. Germline V gene sequence: CDR1 KGHSH, CDR2 LQKENI. In DNA, the CDR3 is TGTGCCAGCTCACCCTCCGCCCCGGGAATTGAAAAACTGTTTTTT. This sequence encodes CASSPSAPGIEKLFF.

V is TRBV5-4 and J is TRBJ2-7; D is perhaps TRBD2 (6 bases). The CDR3 spans 13 residues. Germline loops: CDR1 SGHNT, CDR2 YYREEE (reference sequence). Trimming pared 1 base from V and 9 bases from J, leaving 14 bases between. The CDR3 nucleotides read TGTGCCAGCAGCTTGTCGGGACTCGCTTGGCAGTACTTC. This gives the protein CASSLSGLAWQYF.

The chain combines TRBV25-1 with TRBJ2-2, with 10 bases identical to TRBD1. This CDR3 spans 15 amino acids. Germline CDR1 MGHDK, CDR2 SYGVNS. With 6 bases clipped from V and 3 bases from J, the junction kept 4 bases outside the gene matches. The CDR3 loop is CASRGQGEYTGELFF. The CDR3 DNA is TGTGCCAGCAGAGGACAGGGGGAATACACCGGGGAGCTGTTTTTT. The full variable domain, rest sourced from reference TRBV25-1 and TRBJ2-2, is EADIYQTPRYLVIGTGKKITLECSQTMGHDKMYWYQQDPGMELHLIHYSYGVNSTEKGDLSSESTVSRIRTEHFPLTLESARPSHTSQYLCASRGQGEYTGELFFGEGSRLTVL.

This chain uses TRBV19 with TRBJ2-6, with 9 bases identical to TRBD1. V shed 3 bases, J shed 8 bases, and the junction held 8 bases outside the gene matches. The V gene's germline CDR1 is LNHDA and CDR2 SQIVND (reference sequence). The CDR3 consists of 16 residues. The CDR3 reads CASSIIVGQGPNVLTF. The CDR3 nucleotides read TGTGCCAGTAGTATTATTGTGGGACAGGGACCCAACGTCCTGACTTTC.

The chain carries TRBV7-2 and TRBJ2-3; 9 bases are shared with TRBD2. Trimming removed 0 bases from V and 3 bases from J; junction bases left unmatched: 1. Germline-derived CDR1 and CDR2 are SGHTA and FQGNSA. The CDR3 runs to 15 residues. This CDR3 reads CASSLALAGTDTQYF. The DNA of the CDR3 is TGTGCCAGCAGCTTAGCTCTAGCGGGGACAGATACGCAGTATTTT.

The rearrangement links TRBV5-4 to TRBJ2-1, with D perhaps matching TRBD1 (6 bases). Per the germline V gene, CDR1 is SGHNT and CDR2 is YYREEE (reference sequence). Between the trimmed V and J ends, which lost 6 bases and 5 bases, there was a span of 12 bases. CDR3 length: 13 amino acids. As DNA, the CDR3 is TGTGCCAGCACCCAACAGGGTAACAATGAGCAGTTCTTC. Translated, it gives CASTQQGNNEQFF. Full variable domain (missing parts from reference TRBV5-4 and TRBJ2-1): ETGVTQSPTHLIKTRGQQVTLRCSSQSGHNTVSWYQQALGQGPQFIFQYYREEENGRGNFPPRFSGLQFPNYSSELNVNALELDDSALYLCASTQQGNNEQFFGPGTRLTVL.